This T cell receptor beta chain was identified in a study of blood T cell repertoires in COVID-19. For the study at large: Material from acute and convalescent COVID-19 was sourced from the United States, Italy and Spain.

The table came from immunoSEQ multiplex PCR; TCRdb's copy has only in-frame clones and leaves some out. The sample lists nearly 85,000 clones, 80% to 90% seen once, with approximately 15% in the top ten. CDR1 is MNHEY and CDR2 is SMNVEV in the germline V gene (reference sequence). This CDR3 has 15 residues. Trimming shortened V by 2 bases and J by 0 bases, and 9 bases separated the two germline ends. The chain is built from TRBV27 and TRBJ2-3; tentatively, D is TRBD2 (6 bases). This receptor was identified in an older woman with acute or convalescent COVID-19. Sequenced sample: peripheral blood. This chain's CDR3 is CASSLIAGSTDTQYF. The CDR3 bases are TGTGCCAGCAGTTTAATCGCGGGGAGCACAGATACGCAGTATTTT.